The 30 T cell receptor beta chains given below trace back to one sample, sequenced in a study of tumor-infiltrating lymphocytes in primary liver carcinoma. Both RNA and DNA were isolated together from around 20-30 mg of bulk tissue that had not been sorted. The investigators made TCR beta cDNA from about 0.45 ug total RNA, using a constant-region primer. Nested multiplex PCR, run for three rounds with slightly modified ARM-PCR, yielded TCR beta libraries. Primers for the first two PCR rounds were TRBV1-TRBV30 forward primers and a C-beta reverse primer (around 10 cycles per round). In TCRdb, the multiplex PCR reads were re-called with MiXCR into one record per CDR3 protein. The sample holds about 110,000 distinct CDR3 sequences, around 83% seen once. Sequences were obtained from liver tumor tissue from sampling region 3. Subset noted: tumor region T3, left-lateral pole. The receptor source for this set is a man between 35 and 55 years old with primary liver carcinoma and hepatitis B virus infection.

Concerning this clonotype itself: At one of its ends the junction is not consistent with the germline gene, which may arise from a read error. The CDR3 DNA reads TGTGCCAGCAGTTTCGCGGGAGGCCCGGGAAACACTCAGTACTTC. This codes for CASSFAGGPGNTQYF. The V gene is TRBV7-9, the J gene TRBJ2-4; 8 bases align to TRBD2. Germline V gene data show CDR1 as SEHNR and CDR2 as FQNEAQ (reference sequence). This CDR3 spans 15 amino acids.

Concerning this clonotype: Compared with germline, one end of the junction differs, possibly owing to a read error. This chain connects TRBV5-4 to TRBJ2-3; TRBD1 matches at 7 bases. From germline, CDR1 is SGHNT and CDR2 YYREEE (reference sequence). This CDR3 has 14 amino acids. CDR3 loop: CASSLNRGADAQYF. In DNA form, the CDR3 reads TGTGCCAGCAGCCTGAACAGGGGTGCAGATGCGCAGTATTTT.

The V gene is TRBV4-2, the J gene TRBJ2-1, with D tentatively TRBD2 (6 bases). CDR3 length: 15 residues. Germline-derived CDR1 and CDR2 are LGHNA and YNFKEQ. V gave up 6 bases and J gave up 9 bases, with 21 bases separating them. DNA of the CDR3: TGTGCCAGCAGTCATGATTGGACTACCGACGGTGAGCAGTTCTTC. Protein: CASSHDWTTDGEQFF.

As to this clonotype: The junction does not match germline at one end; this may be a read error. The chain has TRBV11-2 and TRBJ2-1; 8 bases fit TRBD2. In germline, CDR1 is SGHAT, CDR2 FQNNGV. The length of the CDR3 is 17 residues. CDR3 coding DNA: TGTGCTAGCAGCTTAGATAGGTGCGGGAGGTTCTGCAATGAGCAGTTCTTC. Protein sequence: CASSLDRCGRFCNEQFF.

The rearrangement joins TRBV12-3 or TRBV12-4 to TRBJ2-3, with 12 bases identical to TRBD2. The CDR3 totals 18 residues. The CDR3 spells CSNSLRMTSGSVSDTQYF. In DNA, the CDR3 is TGTTCCAACAGTCTAAGAATGACTAGCGGGAGTGTATCAGATACGCAGTATTTT.

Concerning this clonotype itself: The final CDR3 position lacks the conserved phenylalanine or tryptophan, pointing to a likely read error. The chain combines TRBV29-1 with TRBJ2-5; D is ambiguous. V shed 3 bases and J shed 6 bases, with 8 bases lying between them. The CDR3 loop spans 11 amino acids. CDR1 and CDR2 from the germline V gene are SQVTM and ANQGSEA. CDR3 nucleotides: TGCAGCGTTGACGTAGCCCAGACCCAGTACCTC. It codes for CSVDVAQTQYL.

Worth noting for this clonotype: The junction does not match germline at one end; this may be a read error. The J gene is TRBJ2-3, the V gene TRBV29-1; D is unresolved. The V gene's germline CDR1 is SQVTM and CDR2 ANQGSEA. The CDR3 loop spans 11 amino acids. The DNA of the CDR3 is TGCGGCGTTGTACTCACAGATACCCAGTATTTT. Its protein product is CGVVLTDTQYF.

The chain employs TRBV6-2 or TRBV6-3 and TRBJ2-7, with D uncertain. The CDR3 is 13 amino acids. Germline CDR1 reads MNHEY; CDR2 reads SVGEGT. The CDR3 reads CVISYSAGYEQYF. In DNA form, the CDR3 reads TGTGTCATCAGTTACTCCGCAGGATACGAGCAGTACTTC.

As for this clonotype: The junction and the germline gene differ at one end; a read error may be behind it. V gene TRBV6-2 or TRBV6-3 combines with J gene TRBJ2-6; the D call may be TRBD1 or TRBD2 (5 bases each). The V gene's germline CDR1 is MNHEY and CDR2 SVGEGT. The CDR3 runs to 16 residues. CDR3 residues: CASSYAGLSGANILTF. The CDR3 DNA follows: TGTGCCAGCAGTTACGCGGGTCTCTCTGGGGCCAACATCCTGACCTTC.

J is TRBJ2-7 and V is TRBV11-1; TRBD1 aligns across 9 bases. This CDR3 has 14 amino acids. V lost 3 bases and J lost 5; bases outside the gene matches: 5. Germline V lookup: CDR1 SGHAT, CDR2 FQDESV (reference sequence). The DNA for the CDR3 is TGTGCCAGCAGCTTTTGGGACAGGGCCCACGAGCAGTACTTC. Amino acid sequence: CASSFWDRAHEQYF.

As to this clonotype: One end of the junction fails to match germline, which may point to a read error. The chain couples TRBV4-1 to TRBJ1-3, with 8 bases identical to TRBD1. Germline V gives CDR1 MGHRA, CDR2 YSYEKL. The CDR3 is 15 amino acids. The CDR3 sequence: CASSPTGGTGNTTYF. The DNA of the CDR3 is TGCGCCAGCAGTCCTACAGGGGGTACTGGGAACACCACATATTTT.

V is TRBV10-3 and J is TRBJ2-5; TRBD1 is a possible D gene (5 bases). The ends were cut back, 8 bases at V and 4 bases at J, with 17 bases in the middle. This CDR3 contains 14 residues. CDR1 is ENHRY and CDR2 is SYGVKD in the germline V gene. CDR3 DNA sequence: TGTGCCATCGGTGCGACAGAGTTGGGAGAGACCCAGTACTTC. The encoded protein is CAIGATELGETQYF.

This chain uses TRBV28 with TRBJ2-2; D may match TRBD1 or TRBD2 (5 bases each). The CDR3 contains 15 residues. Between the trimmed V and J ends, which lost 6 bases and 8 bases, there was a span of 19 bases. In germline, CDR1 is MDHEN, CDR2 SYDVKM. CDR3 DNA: TGTGCCAGCAGCCCCGCTGGGACGGACATTGGGGAGCTGTTTTTT. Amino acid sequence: CASSPAGTDIGELFF.

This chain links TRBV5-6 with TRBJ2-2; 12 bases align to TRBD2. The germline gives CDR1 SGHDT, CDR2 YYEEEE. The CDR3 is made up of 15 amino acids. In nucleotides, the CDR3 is TGTGCTAACAGCTTGGGACTAGCGGGCACCGGGGAGCTGTTTTTT. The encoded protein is CANSLGLAGTGELFF. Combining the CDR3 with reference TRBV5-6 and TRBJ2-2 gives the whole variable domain DAGVTQSPTHLIKTRGQQVTLRCSPKSGHDTVSWYQQALGQGPQFIFQYYEEEERQRGNFPDRFSGHQFPNYSSELNVNALLLGDSALYLCANSLGLAGTGELFFGEGSRLTVL.

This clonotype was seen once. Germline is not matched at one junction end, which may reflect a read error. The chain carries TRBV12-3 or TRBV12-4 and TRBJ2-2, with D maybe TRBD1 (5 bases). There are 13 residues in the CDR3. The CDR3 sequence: CASRAQGTLELLF. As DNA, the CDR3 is TGTGCCAGCAGGGCCCAGGGTACCTTAGAGTTGCTTTTT.

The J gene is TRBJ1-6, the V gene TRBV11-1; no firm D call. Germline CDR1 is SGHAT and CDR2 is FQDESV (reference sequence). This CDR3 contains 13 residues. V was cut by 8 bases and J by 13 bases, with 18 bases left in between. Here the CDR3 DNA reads TGTGCCAGCGGCCGGTCACTGGTTTCGCCCCTCCACTTT. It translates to CASGRSLVSPLHF.

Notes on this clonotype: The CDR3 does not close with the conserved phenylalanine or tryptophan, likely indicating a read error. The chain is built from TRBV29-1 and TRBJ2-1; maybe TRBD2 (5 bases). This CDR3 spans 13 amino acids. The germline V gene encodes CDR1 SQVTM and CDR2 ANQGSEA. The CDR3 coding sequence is TGCAACGTTGAATTACTAGCCTACAATGAGCAGTTCCTC. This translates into CNVELLAYNEQFL.

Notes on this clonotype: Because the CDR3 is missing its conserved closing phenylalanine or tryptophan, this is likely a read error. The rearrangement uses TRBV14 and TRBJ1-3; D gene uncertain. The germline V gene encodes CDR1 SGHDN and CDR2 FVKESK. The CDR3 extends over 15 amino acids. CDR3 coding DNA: TGTGCCAGGAGCCATCGCGGATCCTCTGGAAACACCATATATTTA. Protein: CARSHRGSSGNTIYL.

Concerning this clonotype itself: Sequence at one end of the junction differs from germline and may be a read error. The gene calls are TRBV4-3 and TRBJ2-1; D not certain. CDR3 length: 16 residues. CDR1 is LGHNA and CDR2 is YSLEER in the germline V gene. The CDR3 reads CASSQDRIGFHNEQFF. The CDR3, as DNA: TGCGCCAGTAGCCAAGATAGGATCGGATTTCACAATGAGCAGTTCTTC.

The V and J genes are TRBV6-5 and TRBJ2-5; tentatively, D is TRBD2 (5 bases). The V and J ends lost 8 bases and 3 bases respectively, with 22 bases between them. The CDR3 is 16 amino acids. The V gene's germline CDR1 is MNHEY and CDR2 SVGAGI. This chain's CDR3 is CASGPSVSGEEETQYF. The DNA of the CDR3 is TGTGCCAGCGGCCCCTCAGTGAGCGGAGAGGAAGAGACCCAGTACTTC.

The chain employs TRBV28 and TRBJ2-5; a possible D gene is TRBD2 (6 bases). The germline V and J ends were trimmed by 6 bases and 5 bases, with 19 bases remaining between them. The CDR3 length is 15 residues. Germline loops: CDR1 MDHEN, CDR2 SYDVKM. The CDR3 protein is CASSSPGSRRETQYF. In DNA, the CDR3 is TGTGCCAGCAGCTCTCCCGGGAGCCGAAGGGAGACCCAGTACTTC.

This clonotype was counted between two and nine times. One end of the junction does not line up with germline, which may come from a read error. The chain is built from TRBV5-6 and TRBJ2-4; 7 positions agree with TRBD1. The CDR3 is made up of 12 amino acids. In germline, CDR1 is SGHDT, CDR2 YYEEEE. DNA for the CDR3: TGTACCAGCAGATGGTCGACAGGGCCTCAGTACTTC. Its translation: CTSRWSTGPQYF.

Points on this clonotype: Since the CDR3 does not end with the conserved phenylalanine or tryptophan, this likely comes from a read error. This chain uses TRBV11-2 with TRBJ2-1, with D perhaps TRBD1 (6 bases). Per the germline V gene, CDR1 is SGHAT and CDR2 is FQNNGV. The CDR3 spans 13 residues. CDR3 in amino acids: CASGFKGGNEQFV. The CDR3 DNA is TGTGCCAGCGGCTTTAAAGGGGGCAATGAGCAGTTCGTC.

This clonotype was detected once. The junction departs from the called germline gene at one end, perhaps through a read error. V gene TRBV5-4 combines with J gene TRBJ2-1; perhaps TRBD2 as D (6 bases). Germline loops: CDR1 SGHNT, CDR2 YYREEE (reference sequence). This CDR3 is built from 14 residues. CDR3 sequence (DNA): TGTGCCAGTAACCTTGGAGGCGGGAACAATGAGCAGTTATTC. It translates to CASNLGGGNNEQLF.

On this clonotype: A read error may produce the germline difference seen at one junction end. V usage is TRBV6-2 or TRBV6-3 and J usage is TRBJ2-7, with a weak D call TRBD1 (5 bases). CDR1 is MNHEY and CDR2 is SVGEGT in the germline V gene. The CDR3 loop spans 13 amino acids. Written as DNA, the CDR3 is TGTGACAGCAGTTTGGACACTACCTACGATCAGAACTTC. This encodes CDSSLDTTYDQNF.

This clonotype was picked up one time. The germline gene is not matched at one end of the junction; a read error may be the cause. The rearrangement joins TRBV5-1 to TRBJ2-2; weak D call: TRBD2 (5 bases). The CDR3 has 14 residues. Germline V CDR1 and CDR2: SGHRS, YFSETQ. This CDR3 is CASNLVGWTGELFF. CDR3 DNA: TGCGCCAGCAACTTGGTAGGGTGGACCGGGGAACTGTTTTTT.

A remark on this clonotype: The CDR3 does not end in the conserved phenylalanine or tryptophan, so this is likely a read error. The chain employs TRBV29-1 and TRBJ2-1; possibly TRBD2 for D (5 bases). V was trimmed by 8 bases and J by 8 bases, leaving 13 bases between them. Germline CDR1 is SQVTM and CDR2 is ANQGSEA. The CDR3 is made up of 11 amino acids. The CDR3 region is CSFSLADEQFY. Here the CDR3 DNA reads TGCAGCTTCTCCCTAGCCGATGAGCAGTTCTAC.

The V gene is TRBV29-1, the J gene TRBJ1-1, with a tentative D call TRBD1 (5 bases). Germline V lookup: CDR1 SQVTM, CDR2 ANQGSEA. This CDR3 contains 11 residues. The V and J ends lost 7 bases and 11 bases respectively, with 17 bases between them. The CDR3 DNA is TGCAGCGCCGGGGACCCTGGCGATGCTTTCTTT. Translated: CSAGDPGDAFF.

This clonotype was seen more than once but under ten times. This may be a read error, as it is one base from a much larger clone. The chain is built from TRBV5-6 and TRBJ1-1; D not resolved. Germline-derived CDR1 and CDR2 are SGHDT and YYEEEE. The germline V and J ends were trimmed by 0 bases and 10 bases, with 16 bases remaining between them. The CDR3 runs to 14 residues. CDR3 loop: CASSLGEVGVGAFF. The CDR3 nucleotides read TGTGCCAGCAGCTTGGGGGAGGTTGGTGTAGGAGCTTTCTTT.

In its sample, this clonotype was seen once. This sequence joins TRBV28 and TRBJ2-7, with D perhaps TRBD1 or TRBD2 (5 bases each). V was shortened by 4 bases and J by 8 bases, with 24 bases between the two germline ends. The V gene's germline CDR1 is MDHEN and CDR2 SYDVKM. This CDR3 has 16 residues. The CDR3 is CASSSHGTPRAPKQYF. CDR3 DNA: TGTGCCAGCAGTTCCCATGGGACCCCCAGGGCGCCCAAGCAGTACTTC.